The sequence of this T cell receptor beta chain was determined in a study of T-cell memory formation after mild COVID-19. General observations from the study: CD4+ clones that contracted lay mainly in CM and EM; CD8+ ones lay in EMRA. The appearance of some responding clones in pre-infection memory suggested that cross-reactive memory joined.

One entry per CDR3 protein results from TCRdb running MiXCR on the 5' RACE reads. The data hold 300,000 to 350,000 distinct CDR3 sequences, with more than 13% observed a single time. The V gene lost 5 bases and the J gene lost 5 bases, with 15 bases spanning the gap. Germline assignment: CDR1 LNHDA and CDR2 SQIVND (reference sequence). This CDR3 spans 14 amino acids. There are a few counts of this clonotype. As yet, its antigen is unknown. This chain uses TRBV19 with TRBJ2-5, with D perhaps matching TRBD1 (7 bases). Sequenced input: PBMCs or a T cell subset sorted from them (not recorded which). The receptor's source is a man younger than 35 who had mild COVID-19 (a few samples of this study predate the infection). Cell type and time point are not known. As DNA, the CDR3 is TGTGCCAGTAGTCCAGGCGGAGGGGGCGAGACCCAGTACTTC. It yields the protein CASSPGGGGETQYF.